Listed below are T cell receptor beta chains from one sample, sequenced in a study of blood T cell repertoires in COVID-19. Repertoires were generated with immunoSEQ multiplex PCR, while TCRdb's copy carries only in-frame clones and drops some. The sample lists around 250,000 clones, approximately 87% occurring once. The sequencing input was peripheral blood. The source is a man aged 55 to 70 with acute or convalescent COVID-19. Both conserved end residues are trimmed from each CDR3. Size tells how often a clone was seen (once, few, many) or the class of an expanded clone, and some rows leave it out.

TRBJ2-7	-	TRBV6-6	ASSYYDRRSSYEQY
TRBJ2-7	-	TRBV5-1	ASSVGQLMYEQY
TRBJ2-3	-	TRBV21-1	ASHVAGQTDTQY
TRBJ1-2	once	TRBV6-5	ASTSGLGYT
TRBJ1-3	-	TRBV19	ASGQDSGNTIY
TRBJ2-7	-	TRBV29-1	SVAKRTGTSGPRGTYEQY
TRBJ1-2	-	TRBV6-2/TRBV6-3	ASSYVGTGIYGYT
TRBJ2-7	-	TRBV29-1	SVRRAYEQY
TRBJ2-7	-	TRBV4-1	ASSPYGLAGSYEQY
TRBJ2-1	-	TRBV19	ASSIAVPGQGLGWQF
TRBJ2-7	-	TRBV7-9	ASSLRTVYEQY
TRBJ2-1	-	TRBV28	ASSLQGGSYNEQF
TRBJ1-1	-	TRBV25-1	ASSGTGKSAF
TRBJ1-4	-	TRBV9	ASSVTWQPRGKLF
TRBJ2-1	-	TRBV18	ASSSPISGSEQF
TRBJ2-2	-	TRBV10-3	AISEPGATGELF
TRBJ2-2	once	TRBV15	ATEPTRTGGGGELF
TRBJ1-1	-	TRBV27	ASRKDRLLAEAF
TRBJ2-3	-	TRBV4-1	ASSQIGQGRDTQY
TRBJ2-5	few	TRBV9	ASSVGGTTQETQY
TRBJ1-1	-	TRBV7-3	ASSLNPAGNTEAF
TRBJ2-1	-	TRBV10-3	AISESGSGGAYNEQF
TRBJ2-5	-	TRBV12-3/TRBV12-4	ASSFHETQY
TRBJ2-1	-	TRBV28	ASSFVGEVGYNEQF
TRBJ2-2	-	TRBV14	ASSLTRTSGATGELF
TRBJ2-3	few	TRBV6-2/TRBV6-3	ASSSASGSSTDTQY
TRBJ2-7	-	TRBV29-1	SVEAGTGVSYEQY
TRBJ1-2	-	TRBV5-4	ASSPGGGSYGYT
TRBJ1-1	-	TRBV27	ASSLSWGVNTEAF
TRBJ2-2	once	TRBV28	ASSFRERNGELF
TRBJ1-5	-	TRBV9	ASSKGDSNQPQH
TRBJ2-5	-	TRBV2	ASSGTSGGGETQY